The rows below give T cell receptor beta chains drawn from one sample of a study of T cell changes during pregnancy in multiple sclerosis. Profiled with immunoSEQ multiplex PCR; TCRdb holds only in-frame clones, not every one. Of roughly 99,000 clones listed, roughly 90% are singletons. Sequences were derived from peripheral blood, sampled in the third trimester of pregnancy. Source of these receptors: a female donor in good health, enrolled as a control in a pregnancy study. CDR3s include the opening cysteine and the closing phenylalanine or tryptophan. D genes are given only for firm matches.

d_call v_call cdr3_aa
- TRBV5-4 CASSLGGKADTGELFF
TRBD2 TRBV5-5 CASSLGLAGGLFSVETQYF
TRBD2 TRBV5-6 CASSLGLAGGGPQYF
TRBD2 TRBV7-2 CASSLGLSYNEQFF
- TRBV20-1 CSARAGDEQFF
- TRBV5-6 CASSRRTDRWRDNSPLHF
- TRBV5-8 CASSLFSNGNTEAFF
TRBD1 TRBV7-9 CASSLGTGSDTEAFF
TRBD1 TRBV2 CASTRQGGIGGELFF
- TRBV5-1 CASSLGQNYGYTF
- TRBV11-2 CASSWGPSNEKLFF
- TRBV30 CAWLRMTDEKLFF
- TRBV27 CASSSGDSGNTIYF
- TRBV5-8 CASSSGQSPSTDTQYF
- TRBV6-6 CASSYLGQYSNQPQHF
- TRBV19 CASTTLGGTGRDGYTF